The following is a TCR beta chain sequence with its context. The sample originates from a study of OX40 agonist ivuxolimab in advanced cancers. The method was immunoSEQ multiplex PCR; TCRdb's version includes in-frame clones alone and lacks a portion of them. The repertoire holds more than 50,000 clones, with 75% to 90% as singletons. V lost 6 bases to trimming and J lost 6 bases; unmatched junction nucleotides: 10. Looked up from germline, CDR1 is MNHEY and CDR2 is SVGAGI. The CDR3 totals 14 residues. V usage is TRBV6-5 and J usage is TRBJ2-7, with 8 bases matching TRBD1. The source is an adult with an advanced solid tumor such as melanoma, head and neck, liver or kidney cancer. The specimen was CD4+ or CD8+ T cells sorted from blood, collected in a trial of the OX40 agonist ivuxolimab. DNA for the CDR3: TGTGCCAGCAGCTACCCAGGGGGCTGGAGCGAGCAGTACTTC. It codes for CASSYPGGWSEQYF.